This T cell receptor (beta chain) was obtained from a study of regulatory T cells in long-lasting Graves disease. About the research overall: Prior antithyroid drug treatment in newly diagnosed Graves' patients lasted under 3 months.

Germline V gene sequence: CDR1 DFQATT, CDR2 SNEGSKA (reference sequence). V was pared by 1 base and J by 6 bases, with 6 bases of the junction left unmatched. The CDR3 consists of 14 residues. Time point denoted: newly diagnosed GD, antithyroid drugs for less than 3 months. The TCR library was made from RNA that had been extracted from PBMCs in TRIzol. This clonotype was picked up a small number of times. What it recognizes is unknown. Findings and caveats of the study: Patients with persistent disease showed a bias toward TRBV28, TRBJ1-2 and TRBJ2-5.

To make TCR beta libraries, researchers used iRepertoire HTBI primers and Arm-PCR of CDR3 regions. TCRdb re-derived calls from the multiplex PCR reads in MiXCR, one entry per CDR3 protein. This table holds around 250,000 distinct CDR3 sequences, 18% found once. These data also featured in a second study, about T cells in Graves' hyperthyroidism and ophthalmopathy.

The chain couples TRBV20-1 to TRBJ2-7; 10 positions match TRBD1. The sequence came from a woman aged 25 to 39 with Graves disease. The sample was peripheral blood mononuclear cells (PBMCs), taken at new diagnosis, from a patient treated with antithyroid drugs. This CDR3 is CSARAADRGSEQYF. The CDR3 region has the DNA TGCAGTGCTAGAGCAGCGGACAGGGGGAGCGAGCAGTACTTC.